This TCR beta chain is drawn from a study of shared clonotypes between healthy human individuals. Study-level information: The donors, a couple of women and a few men, were aged 18 to 49.

Sequencing was at deep level. Per the study methods: ImmunoSEQ sequences covered only the junction and lacked quality scores; filtering therefore differed. TCRdb keeps only in-frame clones here, not all; method: immunoSEQ multiplex PCR. V, J and clone size are those of that table, while D and trimming were read from the DNA. The sample includes about 1 million clones, about 75% of them seen just once. Within Nashville, Tennessee resided all donors, each a Caucasian adult. V gave up 5 bases and J gave up 0 bases, with 6 bases separating them. The CDR3 has 14 residues. CDR1 and CDR2 from the germline V gene are SGHRS and YFSETQ. In regard to this clone: The sample has other DNA sequences that encode this CDR3 too.

This receptor was taken from a man aged 18 to 29 in good health. The sample comprised memory CD4+ T cells sorted from blood. Subset reported: CD45RA-negative fraction. V is TRBV5-1 and J is TRBJ2-6; D call uncertain. CDR3 nucleotide sequence: TGCGCCAGCAGTTCTAACTCTGGGGCCAACGTCCTGACTTTC. This encodes CASSSNSGANVLTF.